Included here is one T cell receptor (beta chain) sequence, with context. Its antigen is unidentified. The sample belongs to a study of graft-versus-host responses after intestinal transplantation. General study findings and limits: Graft-donor T cell macrochimerism in patients accompanied high graft-versus-host to host-versus-graft clonal ratios in allografts.

The protocol was immunoSEQ multiplex PCR, while the TCRdb copy is restricted to in-frame clones and leaves out a portion. The table lists around 70,000 clones, more than 70% of them singletons. Germline V gene lookup returns CDR1 WSHSY and CDR2 SAAADI. CDR3 size: 12 residues. J gave up 13 bases and V 6 bases, and 6 bases lay outside the gene matches. The chain links TRBV10-2 to TRBJ2-1; 10 bases line up with TRBD1. This receptor was identified in a human donor who received an intestinal transplant. This specimen was unstimulated CD8+ T cells sorted from spleen or lymph node cells, taken before intestinal transplant. CDR3 loop: CASRGDRGNQFF. The CDR3 nucleotides read TGCGCCAGCAGGGGGGACAGGGGAAACCAGTTCTTC.